These 23 T cell receptor beta chains came from one sample sequenced in a study of shared clonotypes between healthy human individuals. The method was immunoSEQ multiplex PCR; TCRdb's version includes in-frame clones alone and lacks a portion of them. The repertoire holds roughly 2.4 million clones, with 90% to 97% as singletons. The sequenced sample consisted of naive CD4+ T cells sorted from blood. The sample's subset: CD45RA+ positively selected. The receptors shown here come from a man aged 18 to 30 in good health.

The CDR3, as DNA: TGTGCCAGTAGTATAGCGGGGGCTCCCACCTACGAGCAGTACTTC. Translation: CASSIAGAPTYEQYF. The chain joins TRBV19 to TRBJ2-7; D may match TRBD1 or TRBD2 (6 bases each). The CDR3 covers 15 residues. V lost 1 base, J lost 2 bases, and 12 bases lay in between. Per germline, CDR1 LNHDA and CDR2 SQIVND (reference sequence).

The rearrangement links TRBV5-4 to TRBJ2-3; 10 positions match TRBD2. From germline, CDR1 is SGHNT and CDR2 YYREEE (reference sequence). V gave up 0 bases and J gave up 2 bases; unmatched junction bases: 6. The CDR3 is 17 residues long. The CDR3 loop is CASSLEASGGHTDTQYF. For the CDR3, the DNA is TGTGCCAGCAGCTTGGAAGCTAGCGGGGGACACACAGATACGCAGTATTTT.

The DNA of the CDR3 is TGTGCCAGCAGCCTGGGTACAGACCGTCTCGGGGGCTACACCTTC. Encoded protein: CASSLGTDRLGGYTF. The V gene is TRBV9, the J gene TRBJ1-2; no clear D. The CDR3 has 15 residues. The V end was cut by 4 bases, the J end by 8 bases, with 21 bases between. Per the germline V gene, CDR1 is SGDLS and CDR2 is YYNGEE.

As for this clone: This sample also contains other DNA sequences that code for the same CDR3. This rearrangement joins TRBV27 to TRBJ1-2, with D unclear. Trimming removed 2 bases from V and 5 bases from J, with 9 bases in between. Germline V gene data show CDR1 as MNHEY and CDR2 as SMNVEV (reference sequence). The CDR3 has 13 amino acids. For the CDR3, the DNA is TGTGCCAGCAGTTTAAGTGGGCCTTATGGCTACACCTTC. Protein product: CASSLSGPYGYTF.

The CDR3 sequence: CAISGGQGATDTQYF. Written as DNA, the CDR3 is TGTGCCATCAGTGGGGGACAGGGGGCCACAGATACGCAGTATTTT. The chain carries TRBV10-3 and TRBJ2-3, with 12 bases that match TRBD1. The CDR3 consists of 15 residues. The V gene's germline CDR1 is ENHRY and CDR2 SYGVKD. The V segment lost 4 bases and the J segment 2 bases; nucleotides outside the gene matches: 1.

The chain has TRBV2 and TRBJ1-1; D not resolved. This CDR3 is built from 13 residues. The germline V and J ends were trimmed by 5 bases and 1 base, with 8 bases remaining between them. The V gene's germline CDR1 is SNHLY and CDR2 FYNNEI. The CDR3 nucleotides are TGTGCCAGCAGTCTCCTTGCGAACACTGAAGCTTTCTTT. This sequence encodes CASSLLANTEAFF.

J is TRBJ2-7 and V is TRBV6-5, with a weak D call TRBD1 (6 bases). Per germline, CDR1 MNHEY and CDR2 SVGAGI. The CDR3 runs to 15 residues. Trimming stripped 5 bases from V and 3 bases from J, with 17 bases between. CDR3 nucleotides: TGTGCCAGCAGTCCACCGGGACACCGATACTACGAGCAGTACTTC. As protein: CASSPPGHRYYEQYF.

This chain joins TRBV5-5 and TRBJ2-7; 7 bases line up with TRBD2. From germline, CDR1 is SGHKS and CDR2 YYEKEE (reference sequence). The CDR3 spans 15 residues. Unmatched junction bases numbered 6, after V lost 0 bases and J lost 3 bases. The chain's CDR3 is CASSLAGLGGYEQYF. CDR3 coding DNA: TGTGCCAGCAGCTTGGCCGGACTAGGAGGCTACGAGCAGTACTTC.

The DNA of the CDR3 is TGTGCCAGTAGTAGTGGCTCCCTCCCGGATACGCAGTATTTT. The encoded protein is CASSSGSLPDTQYF. The V and J genes are TRBV19 and TRBJ2-3, with no clear D. The CDR3 runs 14 residues. Looked up from germline, CDR1 is LNHDA and CDR2 is SQIVND (reference sequence). Deletions cut 4 bases from V and 6 bases from J, with 14 bases between.

The chain recombines TRBV19 with TRBJ2-2; possible D gene TRBD1, 6 bases. Germline lookup yields CDR1 LNHDA and CDR2 SQIVND (reference sequence). V was clipped by 4 bases and J by 5 bases, with 11 bases between them. CDR3 size: 14 residues. DNA of the CDR3: TGTGCCAGTAGTAAGGGGGTTCGAACCGGGGAGCTGTTTTTT. Translated: CASSKGVRTGELFF.

This clone was picked up one time. This rearrangement joins TRBV10-3 to TRBJ2-1; 7 bases align to TRBD1. Germline lookup yields CDR1 ENHRY and CDR2 SYGVKD. The CDR3 spans 13 residues. Losses at the gene ends were 4 bases for V and 7 bases for J; bases not matched to a gene: 4. CDR3: CAISVQGENEQFF. The CDR3, as DNA: TGTGCCATCAGTGTGCAGGGGGAGAATGAGCAGTTCTTC.

Points on this clone: Other DNA sequences of this sample code for an identical CDR3. This sequence joins TRBV7-2 and TRBJ2-1; the D gene is possibly TRBD2 (5 bases). In germline, CDR1 is SGHTA, CDR2 FQGNSA. Trimming removed 1 base at V and 0 bases at J, with 7 bases between. The CDR3 is made up of 15 amino acids. Written as DNA, the CDR3 is TGTGCCAGCAGCTTAGTAGCGCCCTCCTACAATGAGCAGTTCTTC. As protein: CASSLVAPSYNEQFF.

The chain recombines TRBV1 with TRBJ2-3; TRBD2, the table's D call, was not compared with the DNA. TRBV1 is recorded as a pseudogene. This CDR3 comprises 15 residues. CDR3 amino acids: CTSNRTSGRKDTQYF. The CDR3, as DNA: TGCACCAGCAACCGGACTAGCGGGAGGAAGGATACGCAGTATTTT.

The rearrangement links TRBV6-5 to TRBJ2-4, with a tentative D call TRBD1 (6 bases). Per the germline V gene, CDR1 is MNHEY and CDR2 is SVGAGI. The CDR3 has 16 amino acids. The V end was cut by 0 bases, the J end by 3 bases, with 12 bases between. The CDR3, as DNA: TGTGCCAGCAGTTACTCGGGGGTCAGGGGCAAAAACATTCAGTACTTC. Translated, it gives CASSYSGVRGKNIQYF.

In this sample, this clone turned up once. The chain joins TRBV5-4 to TRBJ2-1; D uncertain. Germline lookup yields CDR1 SGHNT and CDR2 YYREEE (reference sequence). V gave up 4 bases and J gave up 6 bases, with 8 bases separating them. This CDR3 spans 12 amino acids. The CDR3 bases are TGTGCCAGCAGCGGGATCTCCAATGAGCAGTTCTTC. Translating it yields CASSGISNEQFF.

The V call is TRBV7-2, the J call TRBJ1-5, with D tentatively TRBD1 (6 bases). CDR1 and CDR2 from the germline V gene are SGHTA and FQGNSA. The CDR3 contains 15 residues. The V end lost 4 bases, the J end lost 5 bases, and 15 bases lay between the germline ends. CDR3 nucleotide sequence: TGTGCCAGCAGCTCGAGAAGGGACAAACATCAGCCCCAGCATTTT. Translation: CASSSRRDKHQPQHF.

The chain links TRBV6-4 to TRBJ2-7; unclear D gene. The CDR3 sequence is 8 residues long. Germline CDR1 is MRHNA and CDR2 is SNTAGT. In DNA form, the CDR3 reads TGTGCCAGCAGGATCTGTGAGGTC. Encoded protein: CASRICEV.

The chain combines TRBV18 with TRBJ1-5; possible D gene TRBD1, 6 bases. The CDR3 contains 14 residues. V gave up 5 bases and J gave up 5 bases, with 13 bases separating them. Germline lookup yields CDR1 KGHSH and CDR2 LQKENI. For the CDR3, the DNA is TGTGCCAGCTCATACCGGGACACAGATCAGCCCCAGCATTTT. This encodes CASSYRDTDQPQHF.

The chain employs TRBV6-6 and TRBJ2-7; 9 nucleotides align to TRBD1. This CDR3 is built from 13 residues. Germline CDR1 is MNHNY and CDR2 is SVGAGI (reference sequence). V shed 11 bases and J 5 bases; nucleotides not matched to a gene: 10. CDR3 amino acids: CAAGGGQGHEQYF. DNA of the CDR3: TGTGCCGCAGGGGGGGGACAGGGTCACGAGCAGTACTTC.

The J gene is TRBJ1-5, the V gene TRBV6-1; D gene unclear. The CDR3 runs to 13 residues. Trimming removed 7 bases at V and 7 bases at J, with 14 bases between. Germline V gene data show CDR1 as MNHNS and CDR2 as SASEGT. CDR3 amino acids: CASTWTLGQPQHF. CDR3 DNA: TGTGCCAGCACCTGGACCCTGGGACAGCCCCAGCATTTT.

This clone has a single count. The V call is TRBV18, the J call TRBJ2-1; perhaps TRBD2 as D (5 bases). The CDR3 is made up of 15 amino acids. Germline CDR1 is KGHSH and CDR2 is LQKENI. The ends were cut back, 6 bases at V and 0 bases at J, with 12 bases in the middle. CDR3 DNA: TGTGCCAGCTCGTCTAGCTTAGGCTCCTACAATGAGCAGTTCTTC. Encoded protein: CASSSSLGSYNEQFF. Full variable domain (missing parts from reference TRBV18 and TRBJ2-1): NAGVMQNPRHLVRRRGQEARLRCSPMKGHSHVYWYRQLPEEGLKFMVYLQKENIIDESGMPKERFSAEFPKEGPSILRIQQVVRGDSAAYFCASSSSLGSYNEQFFGPGTRLTVL.

The chain joins TRBV30 to TRBJ1-2; the match to TRBD1 covers 7 bases. There are 13 residues in the CDR3. Germline V CDR1 and CDR2: GTSNPN, SVGIG (reference sequence). The J segment lost 3 bases and the V segment lost 4 bases, leaving 5 bases of the junction unmatched. CDR3 nucleotides: TGTGCCTGGACAGGGGGGTACTACTATGGCTACACCTTC. Protein product: CAWTGGYYYGYTF.

V is TRBV19 and J is TRBJ2-7; 15 nucleotides align to TRBD2. CDR1 is LNHDA and CDR2 is SQIVND in the germline V gene (reference sequence). There are 15 residues in the CDR3. The V and J ends lost 5 bases and 2 bases, in that order; junction bases with no gene match: 1. The CDR3 reads CASSRTSGRAYEQYF. CDR3 DNA: TGTGCCAGTAGTCGGACTAGCGGGAGGGCCTACGAGCAGTACTTC.